This T cell receptor (beta chain) was identified in a study of shared clonotypes between healthy human individuals. As to this clone: What it recognizes is unknown.

From germline, CDR1 is SEHNR and CDR2 FQNEAQ (reference sequence). This CDR3 region has 13 residues. V was clipped by 5 bases and J by 4 bases, with 11 bases between them. TCRdb's copy holds only in-frame clones and misses some; the assay was immunoSEQ multiplex PCR. The sample gives under 300,000 clones, under 80% of which show up once; 11% is in the top ten. The study's findings and limits: Investigators expected sequencing depth to affect clonotype sharing among donors.

The origin of this receptor is a man aged 25-45 years in good health. Sequencing was performed on memory CD4+ T cells sorted from blood. Subset of the sample: CD45RA-negative fraction. This chain connects TRBV7-9 to TRBJ2-5; tentatively, D is TRBD2 (6 bases). CDR3 sequence (DNA): TGTGCCAGCAGCCAGACTAGGCTAGAGACCCAGTACTTC. Its translation is CASSQTRLETQYF.